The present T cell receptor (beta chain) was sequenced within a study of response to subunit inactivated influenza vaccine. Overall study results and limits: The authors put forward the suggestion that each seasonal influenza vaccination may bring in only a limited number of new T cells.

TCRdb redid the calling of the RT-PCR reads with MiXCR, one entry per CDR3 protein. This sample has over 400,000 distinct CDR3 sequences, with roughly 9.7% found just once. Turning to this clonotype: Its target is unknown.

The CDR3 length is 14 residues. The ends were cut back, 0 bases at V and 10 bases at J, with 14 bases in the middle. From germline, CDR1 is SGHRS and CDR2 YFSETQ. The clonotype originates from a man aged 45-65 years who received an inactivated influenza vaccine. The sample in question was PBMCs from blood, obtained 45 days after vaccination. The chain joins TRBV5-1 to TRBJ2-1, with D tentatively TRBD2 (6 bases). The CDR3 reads CASSLGDSTGEQFF. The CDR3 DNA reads TGCGCCAGCAGCTTGGGGGACTCAACCGGGGAGCAGTTCTTC.